What follows is one TCR beta chain and its context. The data were obtained in a study of blood T cell repertoires in COVID-19. Overall study: Sample material is recorded as cDNA or gDNA derived from T cells, B-cell-depleted T cells, or PBMCs.

The germline V gene has CDR1 LNHDA and CDR2 SQIVND (reference sequence). The germline V and J ends were trimmed by 4 bases and 11 bases, with 17 bases remaining between them. This CDR3 contains 14 residues. Per the authors' pipeline: Using reference gene primer amplification, nucleated cell counts were estimated. Sequencing used immunoSEQ multiplex PCR; TCRdb keeps in-frame clones, though not all of them. V and J calls and clone size are given by that table; D and trimming were obtained from the DNA. The table records around 230,000 clones, just over 85% of them present only once. The sequenced material came from peripheral blood. V and J are TRBV19 and TRBJ1-4; no definite D call. The TCR originated in a man aged 25 to 40 who had recovered from COVID-19. The CDR3 sequence: CASSTPAWNGKLFF. CDR3 DNA sequence: TGTGCCAGTAGTACTCCCGCCTGGAACGGGAAACTGTTTTTT.